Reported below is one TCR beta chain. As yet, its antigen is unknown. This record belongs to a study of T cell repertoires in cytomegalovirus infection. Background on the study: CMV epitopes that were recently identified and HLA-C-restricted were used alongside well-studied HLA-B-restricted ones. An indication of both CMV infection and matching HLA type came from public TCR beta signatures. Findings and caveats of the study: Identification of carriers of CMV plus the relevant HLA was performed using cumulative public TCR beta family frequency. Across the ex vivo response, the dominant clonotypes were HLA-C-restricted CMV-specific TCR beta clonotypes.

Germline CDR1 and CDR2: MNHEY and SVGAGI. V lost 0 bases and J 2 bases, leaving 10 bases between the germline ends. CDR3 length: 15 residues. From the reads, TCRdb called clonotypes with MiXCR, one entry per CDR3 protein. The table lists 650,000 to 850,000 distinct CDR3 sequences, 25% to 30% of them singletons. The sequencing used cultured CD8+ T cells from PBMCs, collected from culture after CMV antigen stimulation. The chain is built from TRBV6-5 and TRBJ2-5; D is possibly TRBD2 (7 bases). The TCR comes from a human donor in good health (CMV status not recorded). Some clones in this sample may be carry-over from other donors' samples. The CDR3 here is CASSYSGGQQETQYF. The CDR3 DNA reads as TGTGCCAGCAGTTACTCCGGGGGGCAACAAGAGACCCAGTACTTC.